This T cell receptor (beta chain) was recovered during a study of somatic mutations in cytotoxic T cells in rheumatoid arthritis. The data were produced by immunoSEQ multiplex PCR, yet TCRdb's version contains in-frame clones alone and is incomplete. The table has approximately 17,000 clones, about three quarters seen once; the top ten hold around 4.8%. CDR1 is SNHLY and CDR2 is FYNNEI in the germline V gene. This CDR3 region has 18 residues. V lost 3 bases to trimming and J lost 0 bases; unmatched junction nucleotides: 7. V gene TRBV2 combines with J gene TRBJ2-1; 11 positions agree with TRBD2. Sequenced sample: CD8+ T cells sorted from blood. This receptor was obtained from an adult with rheumatoid arthritis. CDR3 DNA sequence: TGTGCCAGCAGTGAGCTAGCGGGGGGCCCGAGCTCCTACAATGAGCAGTTCTTC. Translation: CASSELAGGPSSYNEQFF. The full variable domain, completed using reference TRBV2 and TRBJ2-1, is EPEVTQTPSHQVTQMGQEVILRCVPISNHLYFYWYRQILGQKVEFLVSFYNNEISEKSEIFDDQFSVERPDGSNFTLKIRSTKLEDSAMYFCASSELAGGPSSYNEQFFGPGTRLTVL.